The source of this TCR beta chain is a study of early T cells in non-severe SARS-CoV-2 infection. Study-level information: The study sequenced bulk RNA from unsorted whole blood, with chains unpaired.

This clonotype was detected many times. In the library, individual cDNA molecules carried attached unique molecular identifiers. One entry per CDR3 protein results from TCRdb running MiXCR on the 5' RACE reads. The data contain about 64,000 distinct CDR3 sequences, approximately 8.8% of them singletons. V shed 4 bases and J shed 8 bases, with 12 bases lying between them. The germline V gene has CDR1 SGHVS and CDR2 FNYEAQ. This CDR3 is 13 amino acids long. The J gene is TRBJ2-1, the V gene TRBV7-6, with D perhaps matching TRBD2 (5 bases). The specimen comprised whole blood, sampled at baseline. The clonotype was recovered from an adult who was a healthcare worker with PCR-confirmed SARS-CoV-2 infection or an uninfected control (not recorded which). CDR3 sequence reads: CASSSRASDEQFF. The CDR3 DNA reads as TGTGCCAGCAGCTCGAGGGCTAGTGATGAGCAGTTCTTC.